The 16 T cell receptor beta chains below all came from one sample that was sequenced in a study of cytomegalovirus exposure and HLA in healthy donors. In the PCR, 60 Vbeta and 13 Jbeta primers were used. The method was immunoSEQ multiplex PCR; TCRdb's version includes in-frame clones alone and lacks a portion of them. The sample contains about 170,000 clones, more than 65% of which appear only once. The sample taken for sequencing was PBMCs. These receptors all stem from a male donor in good health and CMV-seronegative.

The rearrangement links TRBV27 to TRBJ2-5; a weak D match, TRBD2 (6 bases). Germline assignment: CDR1 MNHEY and CDR2 SMNVEV (reference sequence). CDR3 length: 15 amino acids. V was cut by 5 bases and J by 10 bases, with 23 bases left in between. The CDR3 region has the DNA TGTGCCAGCAGTCTCACTCCTGGACTATTTGGTAACCAGTACTTC. This sequence encodes CASSLTPGLFGNQYF.

The V gene is TRBV28, the J gene TRBJ2-7; maybe TRBD1 (6 bases). The V end was cut by 4 bases, the J end by 2 bases, with 15 bases between. Per the germline V gene, CDR1 is MDHEN and CDR2 is SYDVKM. The CDR3 length is 15 residues. CDR3 sequence: CASSWGREPTYEQYF. In nucleotides, the CDR3 is TGTGCCAGCAGTTGGGGGCGAGAACCGACCTACGAGCAGTACTTC.

This clone came up once. The germline gene is not matched at one end of the junction; a read error may be the cause. The chain is built from TRBV5-4 and TRBJ2-2; maybe TRBD2 (5 bases). CDR1 is SGHNT, CDR2 YYREEE, per germline (reference sequence). The CDR3 loop spans 15 amino acids. CDR3 region: CACSTDSTNTGELFF. The DNA for the CDR3 is TGTGCCTGCAGCACGGACTCAACGAACACCGGGGAGCTGTTTTTT.

This chain connects TRBV5-1 to TRBJ1-1; D perhaps matches TRBD1 (5 bases). There are 16 residues in the CDR3. CDR1 and CDR2 from the germline V gene are SGHRS and YFSETQ. Deletions cut 0 bases from V and 3 bases from J, with 15 bases between. Here the CDR3 reads CASSLGWGALYTEAFF. CDR3 in DNA: TGCGCCAGCAGCTTGGGTTGGGGCGCTCTTTACACTGAAGCTTTCTTT.

The chain combines TRBV4-2 with TRBJ2-1, with D hard to call. Looked up from germline, CDR1 is LGHNA and CDR2 is YNFKEQ. The ends were cut back, 0 bases at V and 15 bases at J, with 21 bases in the middle. This CDR3 has 15 residues. CDR3: CASSQDVHVEARRFF. CDR3 DNA sequence: TGTGCCAGCAGCCAAGATGTTCATGTTGAGGCTAGGAGGTTCTTC.

The gene calls are TRBV18 and TRBJ2-1; 8 bases fit TRBD2. Germline loops: CDR1 KGHSH, CDR2 LQKENI. V lost 3 bases to trimming and J lost 0 bases; unmatched junction nucleotides: 7. The CDR3 is 17 residues long. CDR3 protein: CASSPLLAEDSYNEQFF. The CDR3 DNA reads as TGTGCCAGCTCACCTCTACTAGCGGAGGACTCCTACAATGAGCAGTTCTTC.

DNA for the CDR3: TGTGCCAGCTTGGACAGCTATAGCAATCAGCCCCAGCATTTT. It is translated as CASLDSYSNQPQHF. The rearrangement uses TRBV6-1 and TRBJ1-5, with D possibly being TRBD1 (6 bases). CDR3 length: 14 amino acids. Germline V gene lookup returns CDR1 MNHNS and CDR2 SASEGT. With 8 bases removed from V and 0 bases from J, the gap between germline ends came to 11 bases.

The chain employs TRBV6-5 and TRBJ1-5; tentatively, D is TRBD1 (5 bases). This CDR3 is built from 14 residues. Per germline, CDR1 MNHEY and CDR2 SVGAGI. V lost 5 bases and J lost 7, with 15 bases in between. The CDR3, as DNA: TGTGCCAGCAGTAACCGGGATGGGGGGCAGCCCCAGCATTTT. This encodes CASSNRDGGQPQHF.

This rearrangement joins TRBV5-1 to TRBJ1-2; D might be TRBD1 (6 bases). The CDR3 has 14 residues. V lost 7 bases to trimming and J lost 8 bases, with 21 bases between them. The V gene's germline CDR1 is SGHRS and CDR2 YFSETQ. The CDR3 nucleotides are TGCGCCAGCGGCCCCAGGGGCGTGAAGAAGGGCTACACCTTC. This sequence encodes CASGPRGVKKGYTF.

This clone has just a few counts. The V call is TRBV2, the J call TRBJ1-1; D gene unclear. Germline CDR1 and CDR2: SNHLY and FYNNEI. The CDR3 consists of 15 residues. V was pared by 6 bases and J by 1 base, with 15 bases between. Here the CDR3 reads CASSPANTQNTEAFF. The CDR3 coding sequence is TGTGCCAGCAGCCCCGCCAATACACAGAACACTGAAGCTTTCTTT.

This clone is a singleton in its sample. This sequence joins TRBV29-1 and TRBJ1-4, with TRBD1 matching over 10 bases. This CDR3 comprises 13 residues. V trimming: 6 bases; J trimming: 7 bases; junction bases outside the gene matches: 5. Germline CDR1 SQVTM, CDR2 ANQGSEA. The CDR3 DNA follows: TGCAGCGTGGGACAGGGGCGTGGTGAAAAACTGTTTTTT. It translates to CSVGQGRGEKLFF.

The rearrangement links TRBV2 to TRBJ1-1; D might be TRBD1 (5 bases). Trimming left V 8 bases short and J 1 base short, with 8 bases between. CDR3 length: 12 amino acids. Germline CDR1 SNHLY, CDR2 FYNNEI. The CDR3 DNA follows: TGTGCCAGCGCGGGGGGGAACACTGAAGCTTTCTTT. Its protein product is CASAGGNTEAFF.

This chain uses TRBV10-2 with TRBJ2-3; TRBD2 matches 9 bases. The CDR3 has 15 amino acids. Per germline, CDR1 WSHSY and CDR2 SAAADI. Trimming took 0 bases from V and 8 from J; bases not matched to a gene: 6. In DNA form, the CDR3 reads TGCGCCAGCAGTGAGTCCCCTAGCGGGGTGGGTACGCAGTATTTT. It translates to CASSESPSGVGTQYF.

The J gene is TRBJ2-7, the V gene TRBV7-3, with D unclear. This CDR3 is built from 15 residues. The germline V and J ends were trimmed by 2 bases and 7 bases, with 18 bases remaining between them. Germline CDR1 is SGHTA and CDR2 is FQGTGA. This chain's CDR3 is CASSLLGNRSGEQYF. The CDR3, as DNA: TGTGCCAGCAGCTTATTGGGTAACCGCTCGGGTGAGCAGTACTTC.

The chain couples TRBV29-1 to TRBJ1-3, with D perhaps TRBD1 (6 bases). The CDR3 is made up of 12 amino acids. The ends were cut back, 7 bases at V and 0 bases at J, with 7 bases in the middle. Looked up from germline, CDR1 is SQVTM and CDR2 is ANQGSEA. CDR3 amino acids: CSADSSGNTIYF. In nucleotides, the CDR3 is TGCAGCGCGGACAGCTCTGGAAACACCATATATTTT.

The chain employs TRBV18 and TRBJ1-1; no definite D call. Trimming removed 3 bases at V and 1 base at J, with 6 bases between. The CDR3 has 13 residues. Germline CDR1 and CDR2: KGHSH and LQKENI. For the CDR3, the DNA is TGTGCCAGCTCACCCCGACAGAACACTGAAGCTTTCTTT. Protein sequence: CASSPRQNTEAFF.